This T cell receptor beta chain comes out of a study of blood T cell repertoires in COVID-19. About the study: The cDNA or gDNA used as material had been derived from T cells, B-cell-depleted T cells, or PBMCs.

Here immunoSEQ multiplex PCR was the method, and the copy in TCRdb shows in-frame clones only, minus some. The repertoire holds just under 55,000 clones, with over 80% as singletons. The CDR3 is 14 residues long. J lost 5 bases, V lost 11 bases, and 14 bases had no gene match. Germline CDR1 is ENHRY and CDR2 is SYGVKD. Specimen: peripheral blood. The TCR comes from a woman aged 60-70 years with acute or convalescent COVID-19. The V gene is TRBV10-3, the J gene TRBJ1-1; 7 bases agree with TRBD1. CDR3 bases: TGTGCCGTATCGGAGGAACAGGGGCGGACTGAAGCTTTCTTT. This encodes CAVSEEQGRTEAFF.